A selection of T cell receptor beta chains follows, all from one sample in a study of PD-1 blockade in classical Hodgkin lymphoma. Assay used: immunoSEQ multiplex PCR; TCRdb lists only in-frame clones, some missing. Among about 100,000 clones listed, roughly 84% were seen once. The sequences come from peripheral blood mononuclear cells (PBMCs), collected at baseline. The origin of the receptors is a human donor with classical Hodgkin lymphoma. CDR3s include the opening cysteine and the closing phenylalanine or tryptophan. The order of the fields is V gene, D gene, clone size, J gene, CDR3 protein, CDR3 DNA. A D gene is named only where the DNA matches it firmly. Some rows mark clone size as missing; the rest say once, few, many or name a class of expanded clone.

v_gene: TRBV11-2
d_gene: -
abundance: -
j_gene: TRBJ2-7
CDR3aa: CASSLDRGAGDEQYF
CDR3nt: TGTGCCAGCAGCTTAGATAGGGGGGCGGGAGACGAGCAGTACTTC

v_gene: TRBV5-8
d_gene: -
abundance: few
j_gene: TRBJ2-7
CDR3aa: CASSLVRGYEQYF
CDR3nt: TGTGCCAGCAGCTTGGTCAGGGGCTACGAGCAGTACTTC

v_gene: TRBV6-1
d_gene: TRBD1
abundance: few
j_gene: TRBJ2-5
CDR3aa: CASSEGTGGETQYF
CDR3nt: TGTGCCAGCAGTGAAGGGACAGGGGGAGAGACCCAGTACTTC

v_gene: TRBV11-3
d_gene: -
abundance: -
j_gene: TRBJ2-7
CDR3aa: CASSLGFGPTYEQYF
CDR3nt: TGTGCCAGCAGCTTAGGCTTCGGGCCTACCTACGAGCAGTACTTC

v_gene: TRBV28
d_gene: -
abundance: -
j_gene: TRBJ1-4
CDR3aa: CASSPIGRGTATNEKLFF
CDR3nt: TGTGCCAGCAGCCCTATAGGCAGGGGAACTGCAACTAATGAAAAACTGTTTTTT

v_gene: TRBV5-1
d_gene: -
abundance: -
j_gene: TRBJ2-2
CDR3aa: CASSLRPDPTGELFF
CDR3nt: TGCGCCAGCAGCCTCCGCCCGGATCCCACCGGGGAGCTGTTTTTT

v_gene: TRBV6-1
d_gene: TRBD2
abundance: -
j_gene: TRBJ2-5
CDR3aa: CASSEAATSGRAGETQYF
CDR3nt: TGTGCCAGCAGTGAAGCCGCGACTAGCGGGAGGGCCGGGGAGACCCAGTACTTC

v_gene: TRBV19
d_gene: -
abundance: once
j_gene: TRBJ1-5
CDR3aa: CASRPGTGQPQHF
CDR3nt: TGTGCCAGTAGACCCGGGACCGGACAGCCCCAGCATTTT

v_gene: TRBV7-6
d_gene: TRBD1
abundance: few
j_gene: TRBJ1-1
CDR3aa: CASSPTGTGNTEAFF
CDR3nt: TGTGCCAGCAGCCCTACCGGGACAGGTAACACTGAAGCTTTCTTT

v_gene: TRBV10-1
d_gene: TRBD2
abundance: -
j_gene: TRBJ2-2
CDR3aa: CASRTAGVPGELFF
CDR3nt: TGCGCCAGCAGGACAGCGGGAGTCCCCGGGGAGCTGTTTTTT

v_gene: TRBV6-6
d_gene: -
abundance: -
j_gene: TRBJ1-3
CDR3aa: CASSYSAGNSGNTIYF
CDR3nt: TGTGCCAGCAGTTACTCGGCCGGCAACTCTGGAAACACCATATATTTT

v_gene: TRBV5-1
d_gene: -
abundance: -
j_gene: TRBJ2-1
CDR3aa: CASSLAYGNEQFF
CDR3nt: TGCGCCAGCAGCTTGGCGTACGGGAATGAGCAGTTCTTC

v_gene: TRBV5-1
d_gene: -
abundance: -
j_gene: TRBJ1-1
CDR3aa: CASSLQGREGTEAFF
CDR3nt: TGCGCCAGCAGCTTACAGGGCCGCGAGGGCACTGAAGCTTTCTTT

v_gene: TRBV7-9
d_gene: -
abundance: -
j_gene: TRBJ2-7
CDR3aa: CASSLGTPEEGEQYF
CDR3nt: TGTGCCAGCAGCTTAGGGACTCCGGAAGAGGGCGAGCAGTACTTC

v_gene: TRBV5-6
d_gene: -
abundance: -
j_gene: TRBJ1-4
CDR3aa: CASSFVGRLNEKLFF
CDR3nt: TGTGCCAGCAGCTTTGTAGGGAGGCTTAATGAAAAACTGTTTTTT

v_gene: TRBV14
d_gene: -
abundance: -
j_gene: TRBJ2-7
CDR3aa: CASSQGGSWFYEQYF
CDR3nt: TGTGCCAGCAGCCAAGGCGGTAGCTGGTTCTACGAGCAGTACTTC

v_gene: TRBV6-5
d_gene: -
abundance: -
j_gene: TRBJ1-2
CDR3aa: CASRRGVGLYGYTF
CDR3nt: TGTGCCAGCAGACGAGGGGTGGGGCTCTATGGCTACACCTTC

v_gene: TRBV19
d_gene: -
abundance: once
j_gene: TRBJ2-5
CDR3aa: CASSTRQLGTQYF
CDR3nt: TGTGCCAGTAGCACCCGACAGCTCGGGACCCAGTACTTC

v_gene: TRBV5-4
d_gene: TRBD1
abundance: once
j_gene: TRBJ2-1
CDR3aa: CASTGGAYNEQFF
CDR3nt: TGTGCCAGTACAGGGGGCGCCTACAATGAGCAGTTCTTC

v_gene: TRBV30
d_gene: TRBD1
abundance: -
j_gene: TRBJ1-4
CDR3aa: CAWSPGGQEKLFF
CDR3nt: TGTGCCTGGAGTCCAGGGGGCCAAGAAAAACTGTTTTTT

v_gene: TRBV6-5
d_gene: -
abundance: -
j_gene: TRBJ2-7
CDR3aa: CASRQEGTSPYEQYF
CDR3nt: TGTGCCAGCAGGCAGGAGGGTACCTCTCCCTACGAGCAGTACTTC

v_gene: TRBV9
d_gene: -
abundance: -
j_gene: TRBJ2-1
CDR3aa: CASSVDNAAYGRDSYNEQFF
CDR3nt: TGTGCCAGCAGCGTAGACAACGCAGCGTACGGGAGAGACTCCTACAATGAGCAGTTCTTC

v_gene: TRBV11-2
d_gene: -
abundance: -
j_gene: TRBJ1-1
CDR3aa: CASSLDVRAVTFF
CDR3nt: TGTGCCAGCAGCTTAGATGTGCGGGCAGTTACTTTCTTT

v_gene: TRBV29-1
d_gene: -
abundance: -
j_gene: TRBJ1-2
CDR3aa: CSVAGRAGARSDGYTF
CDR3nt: TGCAGCGTTGCCGGTAGGGCAGGGGCAAGGTCCGATGGCTACACCTTC

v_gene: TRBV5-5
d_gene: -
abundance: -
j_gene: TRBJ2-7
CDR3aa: CASSFGGGLGEQYF
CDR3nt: TGTGCCAGCAGCTTCGGGGGAGGTTTAGGCGAGCAGTACTTC